This TCR beta chain was sequenced for a study of blood T cell repertoires in COVID-19. Clones were sequenced by immunoSEQ multiplex PCR, and TCRdb holds only the in-frame ones, with some missing. The sample has some 250,000 clones, roughly 83% seen once; the top ten hold over 8%. Germline V CDR1 and CDR2: MRHNA, SNTAGT. V shed 0 bases and J 1 base; nucleotides not matched to a gene: 5. The CDR3 totals 17 residues. Sequencing was performed on peripheral blood. The sequence was obtained from a woman older than 75 with acute or convalescent COVID-19. The rearrangement links TRBV6-4 to TRBJ2-2; 7 bases fit TRBD1. CDR3 sequence: CASSDSIGTENTGELFF. The CDR3 DNA follows: TGTGCCAGCAGTGACTCGATAGGGACAGAGAACACCGGGGAGCTGTTTTTT.